Sequencing of this T cell receptor beta chain was carried out in a study of monozygotic twins with inflammatory bowel disease. Overall study findings and caveats: Relative to healthy twins, IBD patients had fewer clonotypes in common with others, a gap that was especially apparent with disease activity.

Researchers collected around 2.7 ml of blood per donor. Notes on this clonotype: Its antigen is undetermined.

With the 5' RACE reads reprocessed, TCRdb shows one record per CDR3 protein and no DNA. Its listing shows approximately 110,000 distinct CDR3 sequences. There are 15 residues in the CDR3. The V gene's germline CDR1 is MNHEY and CDR2 SVGAGI. The origin of this receptor is a human donor with ulcerative colitis or Crohn's disease, or a healthy co-twin of an affected twin (not recorded which). The chain combines TRBV6-5 with TRBJ1-1. The specimen sequenced was blood. The CDR3 loop is CASSYGSPLNTEAFF.